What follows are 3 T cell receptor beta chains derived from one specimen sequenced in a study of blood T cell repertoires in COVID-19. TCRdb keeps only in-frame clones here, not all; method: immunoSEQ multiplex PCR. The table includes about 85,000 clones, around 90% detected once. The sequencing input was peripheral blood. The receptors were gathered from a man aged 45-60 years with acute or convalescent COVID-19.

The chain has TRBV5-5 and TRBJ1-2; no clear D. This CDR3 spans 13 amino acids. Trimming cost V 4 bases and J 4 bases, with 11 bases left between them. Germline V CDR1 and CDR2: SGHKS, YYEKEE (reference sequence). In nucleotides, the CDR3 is TGTGCCAGCAGCCCCAACGGAGTCTATGGCTACACCTTC. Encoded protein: CASSPNGVYGYTF. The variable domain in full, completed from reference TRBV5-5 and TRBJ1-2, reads DAGVTQSPTHLIKTRGQQVTLRCSPISGHKSVSWYQQVLGQGPQFIFQYYEKEERGRGNFPDRFSARQFPNYSSELNVNALLLGDSALYLCASSPNGVYGYTFGSGTRLTVV.

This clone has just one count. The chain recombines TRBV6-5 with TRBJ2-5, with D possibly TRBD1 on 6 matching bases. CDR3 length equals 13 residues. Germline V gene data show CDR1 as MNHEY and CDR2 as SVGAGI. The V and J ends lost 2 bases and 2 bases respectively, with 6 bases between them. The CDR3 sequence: CASSYRGQETQYF. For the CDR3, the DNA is TGTGCCAGCAGTTACAGGGGGCAAGAGACCCAGTACTTC.

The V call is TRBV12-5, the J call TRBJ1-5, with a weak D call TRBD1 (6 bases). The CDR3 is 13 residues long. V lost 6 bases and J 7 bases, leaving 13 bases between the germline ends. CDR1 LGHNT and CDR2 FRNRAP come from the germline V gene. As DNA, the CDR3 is TGTGCTAGTGGCAAGGACAGCTTGCAGCCCCAGCATTTT. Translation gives CASGKDSLQPQHF.